The rows below give T cell receptor beta chains drawn from one sample of a study of blood T cell repertoires in COVID-19. The protocol was immunoSEQ multiplex PCR, while the TCRdb copy is restricted to in-frame clones and leaves out a portion. Among about 370,000 clones listed, approximately 92% were seen once. The sequenced material came from PBMCs or T cells enriched from blood (not recorded which). All receptors derive from a man in his late teens or twenties who had recovered from COVID-19. Both conserved end residues are part of each CDR3. The D gene is left open where the match is weak. For some rows the clone size is stated as once, few or many, or as a class when expanded; others skip it.

v_call,clone_size,d_call,j_call,cdr3_aa,cdr3_nt
TRBV4-1,NA,NA,TRBJ2-5,CASSQDSWTVQETQYF,TGCGCCAGCAGCCAAGATTCTTGGACAGTCCAAGAGACCCAGTACTTC
TRBV7-3,NA,TRBD1,TRBJ2-7,CASSPGQGLGEQYF,TGTGCCAGCAGCCCCGGACAGGGGTTGGGGGAGCAGTACTTC
TRBV7-2,NA,NA,TRBJ1-2,CASSLVSSQGRNGYTF,TGTGCCAGCAGCTTAGTGTCCTCACAGGGTCGGAATGGCTACACCTTC
TRBV19,NA,NA,TRBJ1-3,CASSIGPRRAGNTIYF,TGTGCCAGTAGTATAGGCCCGAGGAGGGCTGGAAACACCATATATTTT
TRBV5-1,NA,NA,TRBJ1-1,CASSHLLENTEAFF,TGCGCCAGCAGCCACCTGTTAGAGAACACTGAAGCTTTCTTT
TRBV6-1,NA,TRBD1,TRBJ1-6,CASSDGQGPLSPLHF,TGTGCCAGCAGTGACGGACAGGGACCGCTTTCACCCCTCCACTTT
TRBV7-6,NA,TRBD2,TRBJ2-7,CASSLRLAGNYEQYF,TGTGCCAGCAGCCTCCGACTAGCGGGGAACTACGAGCAGTACTTC
TRBV5-4,once,TRBD1,TRBJ1-1,CASSHDRVNTEAFF,TGTGCCAGCAGCCACGACAGGGTCAACACTGAAGCTTTCTTT
TRBV6-2/TRBV6-3,NA,NA,TRBJ2-3,CASSTSRSTDTQYF,TGTGCCAGCAGTACTAGCCGGAGCACAGATACGCAGTATTTT
TRBV9,once,NA,TRBJ2-1,CASSGSVGLAYNEQFF,TGTGCCAGCAGCGGTAGTGTGGGTCTAGCGTACAATGAGCAGTTCTTC
TRBV2,NA,NA,TRBJ1-6,CASSYYPDSYSPLHF,TGTGCCAGCAGTTACTATCCGGACAGCTATTCACCCCTCCACTTT
TRBV7-3,NA,TRBD2,TRBJ2-3,CASSLGFNRGLAGAPADTQYF,TGTGCCAGCAGCTTAGGGTTTAATAGGGGACTAGCGGGAGCACCTGCAGATACGCAGTATTTT
TRBV24-1,NA,TRBD1,TRBJ2-7,CATSDPAGGSYEQYF,TGTGCCACCAGTGACCCGGCAGGGGGATCTTACGAGCAGTACTTC
TRBV18,NA,TRBD1,TRBJ2-2,CASSPPRTGTGELFF,TGTGCCAGCTCACCGCCTAGGACAGGGACCGGGGAGCTGTTTTTT
TRBV7-9,few,NA,TRBJ2-3,CASSPQTSADTQYF,TGTGCCAGCAGCCCGCAGACTAGTGCGGATACGCAGTATTTT
TRBV7-3,NA,NA,TRBJ2-5,CASSLLSEETQYF,TGTGCCAGCAGCTTACTTAGTGAAGAGACCCAGTACTTC
TRBV27,NA,TRBD1,TRBJ1-2,CASSHTRTGDGYTF,TGTGCCAGCAGTCACACAAGGACAGGGGACGGCTACACCTTC
TRBV11-2,once,TRBD1,TRBJ1-1,CASSYGQGNTEAFF,TGTGCCAGCAGCTACGGACAGGGGAACACTGAAGCTTTCTTT
TRBV5-4,NA,NA,TRBJ1-1,CASSTEAMNTEAFF,TGTGCCAGCAGTACTGAGGCGATGAACACTGAAGCTTTCTTT
TRBV30,NA,TRBD2,TRBJ2-1,CAWSTLSGRLSYNEQFF,TGTGCCTGGAGTACCCTAAGCGGGAGGCTCTCCTACAATGAGCAGTTCTTC
TRBV19,NA,TRBD1,TRBJ2-7,CASSRGTGESYEQYF,TGTGCCAGTAGCAGAGGGACAGGGGAATCCTACGAGCAGTACTTC
TRBV27,NA,NA,TRBJ2-5,CASSFARGETQYF,TGTGCCAGCAGTTTCGCCAGGGGAGAGACCCAGTACTTC
TRBV5-1,once,NA,TRBJ2-2,CASSLLRYNTGELFF,TGCGCCAGCAGCTTACTACGCTACAACACCGGGGAGCTGTTTTTT
TRBV9,once,NA,TRBJ2-1,CASSVAPIGDSNNEQFF,TGTGCCAGCAGCGTAGCTCCTATAGGGGACTCTAACAATGAGCAGTTCTTC
TRBV7-2,NA,NA,TRBJ1-1,CASSLAGGTVAFF,TGTGCCAGCAGCTTAGCGGGGGGGACGGTCGCTTTCTTT
TRBV6-2/TRBV6-3,few,NA,TRBJ2-5,CASSSLGYRTQYF,TGTGCCAGCAGTTCCTTGGGCTACCGGACCCAGTACTTC